The 30 T cell receptor beta chains presented below share a single source sample, sequenced in a study of molecular identifiers for immune sequencing clone quantification. TCRdb re-analysed the PCR reads in MiXCR, keeping a single row per CDR3 protein. This table has under 650,000 distinct CDR3 sequences, about 20% appearing once. The sample comprised naive CD8+ T cells from blood, with Jurkat cell RNA spiked in. The subset denotes: FACS-sorted CD8+CD4-CCR7+CD45RA+ naive T cells. Receptors were obtained from a human donor in good health. Some libraries in this study had Jurkat cell RNA spiked in.

This clonotype showed up many times. V is TRBV20-1 and J is TRBJ2-3; 12 positions match TRBD2. CDR1 is DFQATT, CDR2 SNEGSKA, per germline (reference sequence). Trimming at V came to 6 bases and at J to 5 bases, leaving 9 bases not matched to a gene. This CDR3 contains 15 residues. The CDR3 DNA reads TGCAGTGCCAGATTCGGACTAGCGGGATTAGATACGCAGTATTTT. This sequence encodes CSARFGLAGLDTQYF.

This clonotype was seen repeatedly, ten times or more. The chain has TRBV7-8 and TRBJ1-2; D call uncertain. This CDR3 comprises 14 residues. The V end was cut by 5 bases, the J end by 8 bases, with 18 bases between. Germline V lookup: CDR1 SGHVS, CDR2 FQNEAQ. The CDR3 nucleotides are TGTGCCAGCAGCGACGGTGGAGTTCCAAGAGGCTACACCTTC. It encodes CASSDGGVPRGYTF.

The table lists this clonotype with a few counts. The CDR3 DNA is TGTGCCAGCAGTTCGACACAACCCTACGAGCAGTACTTC. Its translation is CASSSTQPYEQYF. The chain employs TRBV6-2 or TRBV6-3 and TRBJ2-7; D call uncertain. This CDR3 contains 13 residues. Germline V gives CDR1 MNHEY, CDR2 SVGEGT. V was trimmed by 4 bases and J by 2 bases, leaving 9 bases between them.

This clonotype was counted between two and nine times. The chain joins TRBV7-6 to TRBJ2-5, with no clear D. This CDR3 contains 14 residues. Trimming stripped 0 bases from V and 1 base from J, with 6 bases between. Looked up from germline, CDR1 is SGHVS and CDR2 is FNYEAQ. The CDR3 sequence is CASSLAKFQETQYF. Here the CDR3 DNA reads TGTGCCAGCAGCTTAGCCAAATTCCAAGAGACCCAGTACTTC.

This clonotype showed up many times. The chain is built from TRBV6-2 or TRBV6-3 and TRBJ2-1; D possibly matches TRBD1 or TRBD2 (5 bases each). This CDR3 is built from 13 residues. V lost 11 bases and J 0 bases, leaving 11 bases between the germline ends. Germline CDR1 is MNHEY and CDR2 is SVGEGT. As DNA, the CDR3 is TGTGCCTCCGGGGCCTCCTCCTACAATGAGCAGTTCTTC. Translation: CASGASSYNEQFF.

Ten or more counts support this clonotype. The V gene is TRBV12-3 or TRBV12-4, the J gene TRBJ2-1; 10 bases map to TRBD1. Unmatched junction bases numbered 6, after V lost 3 bases and J lost 4 bases. The CDR3 totals 16 residues. CDR3 residues: CASSFLRQGAYNEQFF. CDR3 nucleotide sequence: TGTGCCAGCAGTTTCTTGAGACAGGGGGCGTACAATGAGCAGTTCTTC.

This clonotype turned up a few times. This sequence joins TRBV5-1 and TRBJ2-5, with TRBD2 matching 7 bases. This CDR3 has 19 amino acids. V lost 6 bases and J lost 1; bases outside the gene matches: 21. Looked up from germline, CDR1 is SGHRS and CDR2 is YFSETQ. CDR3 sequence: CASNPLSLRGVHPQETQYF. CDR3 bases: TGCGCCAGCAACCCACTGTCTCTTCGGGGGGTCCACCCCCAAGAGACCCAGTACTTC.

Only a few counts were recorded for this clonotype. The germline gene is not matched at one end of the junction; a read error may be the cause. The CDR3 coding sequence is TGTGCCAGCAGCTCTCTGGGCTCCGGGGCCAACGTCCTGACTTTC. Its translation: CASSSLGSGANVLTF. The chain has TRBV5-3 and TRBJ2-6, with D uncertain. TRBV5-3 is an open reading frame whose function is uncertain. CDR3 length: 15 amino acids.

This clonotype occurred many times. The chain carries TRBV5-5 and TRBJ2-7, with 8 bases that match TRBD1. Trimming at V came to 3 bases and at J to 0 bases, leaving 8 bases not matched to a gene. The CDR3 runs to 16 residues. Germline-derived CDR1 and CDR2 are SGHKS and YYEKEE (reference sequence). CDR3 nucleotide sequence: TGTGCCAGCAGCTGGACAGGGATTACGGGCTCCTACGAGCAGTACTTC. Encoded protein: CASSWTGITGSYEQYF.

Only a few counts were recorded for this clonotype. This sequence joins TRBV24-1 and TRBJ2-5, with 7 bases matching TRBD1. J gave up 2 bases and V 5 bases, and 13 bases lay outside the gene matches. Germline-derived CDR1 and CDR2 are KGHDR and SFDVKD. The length of the CDR3 is 17 residues. CDR3 bases: TGTGCCACCAGTGCGGGGCCCGGGACAGATATTCAAGAGACCCAGTACTTC. This encodes CATSAGPGTDIQETQYF.

The gene calls are TRBV28 and TRBJ2-7; the match to TRBD1 covers 8 bases. The CDR3 is made up of 16 amino acids. Germline V gives CDR1 MDHEN, CDR2 SYDVKM. V was clipped by 6 bases and J by 4 bases; unmatched bases: 14. The CDR3, as DNA: TGTGCCAGCAGGCGCTATACCGGGACAGGAGGTTACGAGCAGTACTTC. Translated: CASRRYTGTGGYEQYF.

A few counts support this clonotype. The V call is TRBV9, the J call TRBJ2-3; D not resolved. Germline loops: CDR1 SGDLS, CDR2 YYNGEE. V lost 7 bases and J 2 bases, leaving 14 bases between the germline ends. The CDR3 contains 14 residues. Here the CDR3 DNA reads TGTGCCAGCGGCGGCAGCTCCTTCACAGATACGCAGTATTTT. It specifies CASGGSSFTDTQYF.

This clonotype was picked up many times. The chain combines TRBV6-2 or TRBV6-3 with TRBJ2-3, with D possibly matching TRBD1 (6 bases). Germline CDR1 is MNHEY and CDR2 is SVGEGT. This CDR3 comprises 14 residues. The ends were cut back, 7 bases at V and 6 bases at J, with 17 bases in the middle. CDR3 region: CASTYEGVWDTQYF. The CDR3 DNA is TGTGCCAGCACGTACGAGGGGGTCTGGGATACGCAGTATTTT.

This clonotype was found many times. In DNA form, the CDR3 reads TGTGCCACCACCAACCGGACAGGGGAAAACTACGAGCAGTACTTC. It codes for CATTNRTGENYEQYF. V and J are TRBV7-9 and TRBJ2-7; 9 nucleotides line up with TRBD1. This CDR3 comprises 15 residues. CDR1 and CDR2 from the germline V gene are SEHNR and FQNEAQ (reference sequence). The V and J ends lost 10 bases and 3 bases, in that order; junction bases with no gene match: 13.

The CDR3 DNA sequence: TGCAGTGCTAGAGATAACAAGGCTAGCGGGAGGGCCGTAAAGACCCAGTACTTC. Encoded protein: CSARDNKASGRAVKTQYF. This chain connects TRBV20-1 to TRBJ2-5; 12 bases map to TRBD2. Germline lookup yields CDR1 DFQATT and CDR2 SNEGSKA (reference sequence). V was clipped by 0 bases and J by 6 bases; unmatched bases: 14. The CDR3 length is 18 residues.

A few counts support this clonotype. The chain joins TRBV12-5 to TRBJ2-2; TRBD1 aligns across 7 bases. The CDR3 is 17 residues long. Germline CDR1 LGHNT, CDR2 FRNRAP. V lost 3 bases and J lost 3; bases outside the gene matches: 10. CDR3 in DNA: TGTGCTAGTGGTTTCCGCCCAGACAGGGATGACACCGGGGAGCTGTTTTTT. Residues: CASGFRPDRDDTGELFF. Full variable domain (outside the CDR3, taken from reference TRBV12-5 and TRBJ2-2): DARVTQTPRHKVTEMGQEVTMRCQPILGHNTVFWYRQTMMQGLELLAYFRNRAPLDDSGMPKDRFSAEMPDATLATLKIQPSEPRDSAVYFCASGFRPDRDDTGELFFGEGSRLTVL.

This clonotype has at least ten counts. The chain is built from TRBV29-1 and TRBJ2-5; TRBD2 might be the D (6 bases). V was trimmed by 7 bases and J by 2 bases, leaving 11 bases between them. The CDR3 runs to 12 residues. The germline V gene has CDR1 SQVTM and CDR2 ANQGSEA. The CDR3 spells CSARGDQETQYF. The CDR3 coding sequence is TGCAGCGCACGCGGGGATCAAGAGACCCAGTACTTC.

This clonotype has ten or more counts. This rearrangement joins TRBV4-1 to TRBJ2-7, with no clear D. V lost 0 bases, J lost 1 base, and 13 bases lay in between. In germline, CDR1 is MGHRA, CDR2 YSYEKL. This CDR3 has 16 amino acids. The CDR3 protein is CASSQEDRISSYEQYF. The CDR3 nucleotides read TGCGCCAGCAGCCAAGAGGACCGGATATCTTCCTACGAGCAGTACTTC.

This clonotype was recorded many times. This chain uses TRBV27 with TRBJ2-1, with 7 nucleotides matching TRBD1. J lost 9 bases, V lost 5 bases, and 13 bases had no gene match. Germline V lookup: CDR1 MNHEY, CDR2 SMNVEV (reference sequence). The CDR3 totals 15 residues. CDR3 nucleotides: TGTGCCAGCAGTCACCTACAGGGGCCCGCAGGTGAGCAGTTCTTC. It specifies CASSHLQGPAGEQFF.

The chain links TRBV11-3 to TRBJ2-3; 9 nucleotides line up with TRBD2. V lost 5 bases and J lost 2; bases outside the gene matches: 8. CDR3 size: 16 residues. The germline V gene has CDR1 SGHNT and CDR2 YENEEA. Written as DNA, the CDR3 is TGTGCCAGCAGCCGCGGACTAGCGCTAATCACAGATACGCAGTATTTT. Its protein is CASSRGLALITDTQYF.

As for this clonotype: The junction departs from germline at one end; a sequencing error may be responsible. The chain links TRBV4-1 to TRBJ2-1; 10 bases match TRBD2. There are 14 residues in the CDR3. Per germline, CDR1 MGHRA and CDR2 YSYEKL. The CDR3, as DNA: TGCGCCAGCAGTCTCGGACTAGCGGACAATGAGCGGTTCTTC. As protein: CASSLGLADNERFF.

This clonotype occurred a few times. The genes are TRBV4-1 and TRBJ2-2, with D possibly TRBD1 on 5 matching bases. Per germline, CDR1 MGHRA and CDR2 YSYEKL. This CDR3 region has 16 residues. With 1 base removed from V and 7 bases from J, the gap between germline ends came to 16 bases. CDR3 nucleotide sequence: TGCGCCAGCAGCCAAGTGGGTCAGGGTGTTGTCGGGGAGCTGTTTTTT. Its translation: CASSQVGQGVVGELFF.

About this clonotype itself: The junction does not match germline at one end; this may be a read error. This chain uses TRBV19 with TRBJ1-1; D remains ambiguous. Germline V gene sequence: CDR1 LNHDA, CDR2 SQIVND (reference sequence). The CDR3 has 12 amino acids. The CDR3 region is CACSLGNTEAFF. CDR3 bases: TGTGCCTGTAGTCTGGGGAACACTGAAGCTTTCTTT.

The chain carries TRBV20-1 and TRBJ2-1, with 10 bases lining up with TRBD2. Germline-derived CDR1 and CDR2 are DFQATT and SNEGSKA (reference sequence). The CDR3 contains 11 residues. V shed 6 bases and J 12 bases; nucleotides not matched to a gene: 5. DNA for the CDR3: TGCAGTGCAACGACTAGCGGGCCGCAGTTCTTC. It codes for CSATTSGPQFF.

This sequence joins TRBV19 and TRBJ1-2, with TRBD1 matching 7 bases. CDR3 length: 15 amino acids. The germline gives CDR1 LNHDA, CDR2 SQIVND (reference sequence). V was clipped by 0 bases and J by 1 base; unmatched bases: 2. The CDR3 here is CASSIEGQSNYGYTF. In DNA form, the CDR3 reads TGTGCCAGTAGTATAGAGGGACAGAGTAACTATGGCTACACCTTC.

At least ten counts were recorded for this clonotype. The V and J genes are TRBV20-1 and TRBJ2-7; 10 bases are shared with TRBD1. The CDR3 is 13 residues long. Per the germline V gene, CDR1 is DFQATT and CDR2 is SNEGSKA (reference sequence). Trimming at V came to 3 bases and at J to 3 bases, leaving 2 bases not matched to a gene. As DNA, the CDR3 is TGCAGTGCTAGTGGGGACAGGGGCTACGAGCAGTACTTC. Its translation: CSASGDRGYEQYF.

This clonotype turned up a few times. V and J are TRBV10-3 and TRBJ2-1; D unclear. Germline V gene data show CDR1 as ENHRY and CDR2 as SYGVKD. Trimming shortened V by 2 bases and J by 5 bases, and 4 bases separated the two germline ends. The CDR3 totals 12 residues. CDR3 coding DNA: TGTGCCATCAGTGAGGTCGACAATGAGCAGTTCTTC. It is translated as CAISEVDNEQFF.

Many counts were recorded for this clonotype. The chain couples TRBV6-5 to TRBJ2-3; D remains ambiguous. The CDR3 is 15 residues long. Trimming removed 0 bases from V and 2 bases from J, with 9 bases in between. Germline V lookup: CDR1 MNHEY, CDR2 SVGAGI. CDR3 in DNA: TGTGCCAGCAGTTACTCGAGTATGAACACAGATACGCAGTATTTT. It specifies CASSYSSMNTDTQYF.

This clonotype was found many times. This chain uses TRBV7-2 with TRBJ2-5; TRBD1 matches at 10 bases. J was trimmed by 5 bases and V by 4 bases; bases with no gene match: 10. The length of the CDR3 is 16 residues. Germline-derived CDR1 and CDR2 are SGHTA and FQGNSA. CDR3 in DNA: TGTGCCAGCAGCTGGGGACCGGGACAGGGGTTGGAGACCCAGTACTTC. This encodes CASSWGPGQGLETQYF. Filled out from reference TRBV7-2 and TRBJ2-5, the complete variable domain reads GAGVSQSPSNKVTEKGKDVELRCDPISGHTALYWYRQSLGQGLEFLIYFQGNSAPDKSGLPSDRFSAERTGGSVSTLTIQRTQQEDSAVYLCASSWGPGQGLETQYFGPGTRLLVL.

As concerns this clonotype: This may arise from a read error, as a much more abundant clone is one base away. CDR3 bases: TGCAGCGTTGAAGAAGGGGCAGAGACCTACGAGCAGTACTTC. It yields the protein CSVEEGAETYEQYF. The V and J genes are TRBV29-1 and TRBJ2-7; D is perhaps TRBD1 (5 bases). CDR3 length equals 14 residues. The germline V gene has CDR1 SQVTM and CDR2 ANQGSEA. Trimming shortened V by 0 bases and J by 2 bases, and 11 bases separated the two germline ends.